What follows describes a single T cell receptor beta chain. Its antigen is as yet unknown. The sample comes from a study of radiotherapy plus CTLA-4 blockade in lung cancer. Overall study findings and caveats: Early blood T cell clone dynamics reportedly forecast response best, with interferon-beta. Following radiotherapy plus ipilimumab, tumor-derived TCR clones expanded in the blood.

Here immunoSEQ multiplex PCR was the method, and the copy in TCRdb shows in-frame clones only, minus some. The data show about 87,000 clones, more than 85% seen once. The specimen comprised peripheral blood, sampled from a patient treated with radiotherapy plus ipilimumab. The sequence came from a human donor with non-small cell lung cancer that progressed on radiotherapy plus ipilimumab.

The CDR3 is CASRAAGQGPYEQYF. The CDR3 DNA reads as TGTGCCAGCAGAGCCGCCGGACAGGGCCCCTACGAGCAGTACTTC. J is TRBJ2-7 and V is TRBV6-5, with 8 bases matching TRBD1. Germline V gene data show CDR1 as MNHEY and CDR2 as SVGAGI. With V trimmed by 6 bases and J by 2 bases, 9 bases remained unmatched. This CDR3 contains 15 residues.